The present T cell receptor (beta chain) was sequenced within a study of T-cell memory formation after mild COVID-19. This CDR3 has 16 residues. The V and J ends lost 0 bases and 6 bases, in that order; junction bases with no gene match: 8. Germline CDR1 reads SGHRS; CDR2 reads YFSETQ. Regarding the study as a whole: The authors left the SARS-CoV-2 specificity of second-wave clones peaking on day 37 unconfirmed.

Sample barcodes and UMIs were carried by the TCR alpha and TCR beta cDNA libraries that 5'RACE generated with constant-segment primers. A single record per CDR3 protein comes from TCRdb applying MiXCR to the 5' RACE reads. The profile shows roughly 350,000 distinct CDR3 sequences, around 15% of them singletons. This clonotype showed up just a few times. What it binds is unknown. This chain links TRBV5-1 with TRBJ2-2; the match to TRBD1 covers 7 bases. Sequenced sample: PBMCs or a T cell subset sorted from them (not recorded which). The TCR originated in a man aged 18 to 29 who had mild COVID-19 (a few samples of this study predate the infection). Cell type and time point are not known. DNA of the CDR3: TGCGCCAGCAGCTTGGACCCGAACAGGGGCGCCGGGGAGCTGTTTTTT. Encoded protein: CASSLDPNRGAGELFF.